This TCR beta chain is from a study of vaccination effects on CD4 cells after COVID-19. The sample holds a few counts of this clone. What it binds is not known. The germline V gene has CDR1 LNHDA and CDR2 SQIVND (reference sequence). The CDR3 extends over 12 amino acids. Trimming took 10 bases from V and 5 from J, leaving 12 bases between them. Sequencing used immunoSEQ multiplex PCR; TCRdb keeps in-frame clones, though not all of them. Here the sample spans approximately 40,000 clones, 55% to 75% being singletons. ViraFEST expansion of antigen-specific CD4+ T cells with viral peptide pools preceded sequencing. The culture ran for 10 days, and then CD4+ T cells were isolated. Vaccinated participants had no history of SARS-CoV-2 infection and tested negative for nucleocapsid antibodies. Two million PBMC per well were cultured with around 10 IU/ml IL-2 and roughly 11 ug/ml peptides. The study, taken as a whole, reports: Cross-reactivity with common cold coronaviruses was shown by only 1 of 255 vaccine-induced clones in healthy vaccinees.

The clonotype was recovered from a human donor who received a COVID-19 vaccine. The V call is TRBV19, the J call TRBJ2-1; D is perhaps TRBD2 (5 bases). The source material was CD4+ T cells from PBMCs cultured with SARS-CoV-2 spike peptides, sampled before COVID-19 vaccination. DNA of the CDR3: TGTGCCACCGTGAGGCGGGACAATGAGCAGTTCTTC. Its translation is CATVRRDNEQFF.